One and the same sample provided the 22 T cell receptor beta chains below, sequenced in a study of OX40 agonist ivuxolimab in advanced cancers. Generated by immunoSEQ multiplex PCR, the TCRdb table keeps only in-frame clones and is missing some. Among 65,000 to 75,000 clones listed, 88% were seen once. The sequenced sample was CD4+ or CD8+ T cells sorted from blood, obtained in a trial of the OX40 agonist ivuxolimab. The source is an adult with an advanced solid tumor such as melanoma, head and neck, liver or kidney cancer.

The chain recombines TRBV5-4 with TRBJ1-2; D not resolved. The CDR3 loop spans 11 amino acids. With 5 bases removed from V and 8 bases from J, the gap between germline ends came to 10 bases. Germline CDR1 SGHNT, CDR2 YYREEE (reference sequence). The CDR3 DNA is TGTGCCAGCAGTGGTCCGGGAGGCTACACCTTC. Translating it yields CASSGPGGYTF. Drawing the rest from reference TRBV5-4 and TRBJ1-2, the complete variable domain is ETGVTQSPTHLIKTRGQQVTLRCSSQSGHNTVSWYQQALGQGPQFIFQYYREEENGRGNFPPRFSGLQFPNYSSELNVNALELDDSALYLCASSGPGGYTFGSGTRLTVV.

The chain has TRBV5-8 and TRBJ2-1, with 11 nucleotides matching TRBD2. This CDR3 region has 17 residues. V was pared by 5 bases and J by 5 bases, with 12 bases of the junction left unmatched. The germline CDR1 and CDR2 sequences are SGHTS and YDEGEE. CDR3 protein: CASSPGLAGPPHNEQFF. In DNA, the CDR3 is TGTGCCAGCAGTCCTGGACTAGCGGGCCCCCCTCACAATGAGCAGTTCTTC.

The CDR3 protein is CASSLVGSGMETQYF. The CDR3 bases are TGTGCCAGCAGCTTAGTCGGTTCGGGAATGGAGACCCAGTACTTC. This chain connects TRBV7-9 to TRBJ2-5; a weak D match, TRBD2 (5 bases). The V end was cut by 1 base, the J end by 5 bases, with 14 bases between. The CDR3 runs to 15 residues. Germline V gene sequence: CDR1 SEHNR, CDR2 FQNEAQ (reference sequence).

The rearrangement joins TRBV7-9 to TRBJ1-1, with D unclear. The CDR3 runs 13 residues. Germline V gene sequence: CDR1 SEHNR, CDR2 FQNEAQ (reference sequence). V was trimmed by 0 bases and J by 4 bases, leaving 6 bases between them. The CDR3 spells CASSLAVVTEAFF. The CDR3, as DNA: TGTGCCAGCAGCTTAGCTGTCGTCACTGAAGCTTTCTTT.

The chain uses TRBV14 and TRBJ2-3; D is unresolved. The germline CDR1 and CDR2 sequences are SGHDN and FVKESK. Trimming stripped 3 bases from V and 7 bases from J, with 8 bases between. The CDR3 is 12 amino acids. In nucleotides, the CDR3 is TGTGCCAGCAGCCAGTTTGTAAATACGCAGTATTTT. Protein product: CASSQFVNTQYF. Full variable domain (missing parts from reference TRBV14 and TRBJ2-3): EAGVTQFPSHSVIEKGQTVTLRCDPISGHDNLYWYRRVMGKEIKFLLHFVKESKQDESGMPNNRFLAERTGGTYSTLKVQPAELEDSGVYFCASSQFVNTQYFGPGTRLTVL.

The chain uses TRBV5-1 and TRBJ1-4, with D possibly being TRBD1 (5 bases). Trimming took 0 bases from V and 8 from J, leaving 11 bases between them. CDR3 length: 14 amino acids. CDR1 is SGHRS and CDR2 is YFSETQ in the germline V gene. The CDR3 DNA is TGCGCCAGCAGCTTGGGAGGGGCCCCCGAAAAACTGTTTTTT. Its translation is CASSLGGAPEKLFF.

This chain connects TRBV7-9 to TRBJ1-5; TRBD1 might be the D (5 bases). The CDR3 is 15 amino acids. Trimming stripped 4 bases from V and 5 bases from J, with 15 bases between. Germline V gene lookup returns CDR1 SEHNR and CDR2 FQNEAQ (reference sequence). The CDR3 nucleotides read TGTGCCAGCAGCTCAGGGACGGCTGAGGATCAGCCCCAGCATTTT. Residues: CASSSGTAEDQPQHF. Full variable domain (missing parts from reference TRBV7-9 and TRBJ1-5): DTGVSQNPRHKITKRGQNVTFRCDPISEHNRLYWYRQTLGQGPEFLTYFQNEAQLEKSRLLSDRFSAERPKGSFSTLEIQRTEQGDSAMYLCASSSGTAEDQPQHFGDGTRLSIL.

The chain employs TRBV6-5 and TRBJ1-2, with TRBD1 as a possible D gene (5 bases). Looked up from germline, CDR1 is MNHEY and CDR2 is SVGAGI. The CDR3 totals 13 residues. With 6 bases removed from V and 4 bases from J, the gap between germline ends came to 12 bases. CDR3 bases: TGTGCCAGCAGCCTGGGACGGTTCTATGGCTACACCTTC. This sequence encodes CASSLGRFYGYTF.

The V call is TRBV9, the J call TRBJ2-1, with D uncertain. Trimming left V 1 base short and J 6 bases short, with 8 bases between. CDR1 is SGDLS and CDR2 is YYNGEE in the germline V gene. CDR3 size: 13 residues. The CDR3 region is CASSVTPSNEQFF. The CDR3 DNA follows: TGTGCCAGCAGCGTAACCCCCTCCAATGAGCAGTTCTTC.

This clone was seen just once. This chain links TRBV5-1 with TRBJ2-7, with TRBD2 matching 11 bases. Per germline, CDR1 SGHRS and CDR2 YFSETQ. V shed 1 base, J shed 0 bases, and the junction held 0 bases outside the gene matches. This CDR3 has 15 residues. CDR3 sequence (DNA): TGCGCCAGCAGCTTGACTAGCGGGAGCTCCTACGAGCAGTACTTC. Protein sequence: CASSLTSGSSYEQYF.

The V call is TRBV5-1, the J call TRBJ1-4; 8 bases match TRBD1. V lost 2 bases, J lost 8 bases, and 5 bases stayed unmatched. The CDR3 runs 14 residues. The germline V gene encodes CDR1 SGHRS and CDR2 YFSETQ. The CDR3 nucleotides read TGCGCCAGCAGCTTTTGGACAGGGAGCGAAAAACTGTTTTTT. Its translation: CASSFWTGSEKLFF.

The chain couples TRBV4-1 to TRBJ2-3; no clear D gene. V lost 0 bases to trimming and J lost 0 bases, with 16 bases between them. The CDR3 loop spans 18 amino acids. Germline V gene lookup returns CDR1 MGHRA and CDR2 YSYEKL. The CDR3 DNA is TGCGCCAGCAGCCAAGATGTTCTGGCGGCAGCTAGCACAGATACGCAGTATTTT. It specifies CASSQDVLAAASTDTQYF.

This clone showed up just once. The chain is built from TRBV23-1 and TRBJ2-5; D uncertain. TRBV23-1 is an open reading frame, and its role is uncertain. This CDR3 comprises 12 residues. V lost 6 bases, J lost 5 bases, and 10 bases lay in between. The chain's CDR3 is CASSSPGETQYF. The CDR3 coding sequence is TGCGCCAGCAGCTCACCTGGGGAGACCCAGTACTTC.

This rearrangement joins TRBV5-4 to TRBJ1-1; possibly TRBD1 for D (6 bases). Between the trimmed V and J ends, which lost 4 bases and 3 bases, there was a span of 19 bases. The CDR3 loop spans 16 amino acids. The germline gives CDR1 SGHNT, CDR2 YYREEE (reference sequence). The CDR3 region has the DNA TGTGCCAGCAGCCTTGGGACATTCGTAAAGGACACTGAAGCTTTCTTT. Residues: CASSLGTFVKDTEAFF.

By sample fraction, this clone is medium-sized (0.01 to 0.1%). The genes are TRBV10-3 and TRBJ2-7, with D uncertain. The V end lost 7 bases, the J end lost 5 bases, and 15 bases lay between the germline ends. Germline assignment: CDR1 ENHRY and CDR2 SYGVKD. The CDR3 is 13 amino acids. The CDR3 protein is CAINDGTLDEQYF. The DNA for the CDR3 is TGTGCCATCAACGACGGTACCCTAGACGAGCAGTACTTC.

The rearrangement joins TRBV5-4 to TRBJ2-2; TRBD2 matches at 10 bases. Germline lookup yields CDR1 SGHNT and CDR2 YYREEE (reference sequence). Unmatched junction bases numbered 7, after V lost 5 bases and J lost 6 bases. The CDR3 totals 15 residues. The CDR3 DNA sequence: TGTGCCAGCAGTTTAGCGGGAGGCCCCCCCGGGGAGCTGTTTTTT. Its translation is CASSLAGGPPGELFF.

The chain recombines TRBV14 with TRBJ2-3; D gene unclear. V lost 4 bases, J lost 2 bases, and 7 bases lay in between. Germline V gives CDR1 SGHDN, CDR2 FVKESK. The CDR3 totals 13 residues. This chain's CDR3 is CASSLQPTDTQYF. DNA of the CDR3: TGTGCCAGCAGCCTTCAACCCACAGATACGCAGTATTTT. The full variable domain, with the rest looked up from reference TRBV14 and TRBJ2-3, is EAGVTQFPSHSVIEKGQTVTLRCDPISGHDNLYWYRRVMGKEIKFLLHFVKESKQDESGMPNNRFLAERTGGTYSTLKVQPAELEDSGVYFCASSLQPTDTQYFGPGTRLTVL.

The chain joins TRBV6-1 to TRBJ2-2; 10 nucleotides agree with TRBD2. Unmatched junction bases numbered 7, after V lost 6 bases and J lost 6 bases. CDR3 length: 15 amino acids. Germline loops: CDR1 MNHNS, CDR2 SASEGT. CDR3 amino acids: CASRASGSLAGELFF. The CDR3 DNA is TGTGCCAGCAGGGCTAGCGGGAGTCTAGCCGGGGAGCTGTTTTTT.

The chain links TRBV11-2 to TRBJ2-2, with a weak D call TRBD2 (5 bases). V lost 5 bases and J lost 0, with 16 bases in between. The CDR3 runs to 17 residues. The germline V gene has CDR1 SGHAT and CDR2 FQNNGV. The CDR3 DNA is TGTGCCAGCAGCCCCAAAGCGGACTGGACGAACACCGGGGAGCTGTTTTTT. Translating gives CASSPKADWTNTGELFF.

This chain joins TRBV7-9 and TRBJ2-3, with D possibly matching TRBD1 (6 bases). The CDR3 runs to 14 residues. CDR1 and CDR2 from the germline V gene are SEHNR and FQNEAQ (reference sequence). Trimming pared 1 base from V and 6 bases from J, leaving 11 bases between. The CDR3, as DNA: TGTGCCAGCAGCTTAGGACACACAGGGGATACGCAGTATTTT. Protein sequence: CASSLGHTGDTQYF. Full variable domain (remainder filled in from reference TRBV7-9 and TRBJ2-3): DTGVSQNPRHKITKRGQNVTFRCDPISEHNRLYWYRQTLGQGPEFLTYFQNEAQLEKSRLLSDRFSAERPKGSFSTLEIQRTEQGDSAMYLCASSLGHTGDTQYFGPGTRLTVL.

The rearrangement links TRBV5-5 to TRBJ1-1; no clear D gene. The CDR3 covers 16 residues. CDR1 is SGHKS, CDR2 YYEKEE, per germline (reference sequence). V lost 4 bases, J lost 0 bases, and 16 bases lay in between. The CDR3 DNA reads TGTGCCAGCAGCCCCCTCTCGCTCAGGTTGAACACTGAAGCTTTCTTT. This gives the protein CASSPLSLRLNTEAFF.

The gene calls are TRBV11-3 and TRBJ2-3, with 11 positions matching TRBD2. V lost 1 base, J lost 2 bases, and 8 bases stayed unmatched. Germline CDR1 is SGHNT and CDR2 is YENEEA. The CDR3 is made up of 18 amino acids. The CDR3 protein is CASSLGWIAGGSTDTQYF. CDR3 DNA: TGTGCCAGCAGCTTAGGCTGGATAGCGGGAGGGTCCACAGATACGCAGTATTTT.